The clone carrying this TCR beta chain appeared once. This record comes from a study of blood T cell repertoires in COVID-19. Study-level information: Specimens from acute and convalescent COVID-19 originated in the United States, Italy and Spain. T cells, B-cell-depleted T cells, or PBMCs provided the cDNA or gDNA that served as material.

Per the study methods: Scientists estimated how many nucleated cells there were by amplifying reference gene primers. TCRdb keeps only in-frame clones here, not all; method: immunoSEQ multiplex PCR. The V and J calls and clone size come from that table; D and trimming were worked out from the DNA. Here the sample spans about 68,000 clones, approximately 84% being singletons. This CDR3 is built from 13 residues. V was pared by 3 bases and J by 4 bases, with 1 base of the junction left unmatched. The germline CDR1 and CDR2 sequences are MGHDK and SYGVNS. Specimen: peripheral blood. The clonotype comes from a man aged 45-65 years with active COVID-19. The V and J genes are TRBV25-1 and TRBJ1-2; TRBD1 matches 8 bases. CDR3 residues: CASSETGVYGYTF. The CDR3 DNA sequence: TGTGCCAGCAGTGAGACAGGGGTCTATGGCTACACCTTC.